This T cell receptor beta chain was identified during a study of T cell changes during pregnancy in multiple sclerosis. Method: immunoSEQ multiplex PCR; TCRdb's copy keeps in-frame clones and lacks some. The data show about 64,000 clones, around 96% seen once. The CDR3 has 16 residues. CDR1 SQVTM and CDR2 ANQGSEA come from the germline V gene. With 4 bases clipped from V and 2 bases from J, the junction kept 11 bases outside the gene matches. This clonotype was obtained from a female donor with multiple sclerosis, enrolled in a pregnancy study. This chain uses TRBV29-1 with TRBJ1-1; TRBD1 aligns across 9 bases. The source material was CD8+ T cells from peripheral blood mononuclear cells, sampled after pregnancy. The DNA for the CDR3 is TGCAGCGTTGGAACCCGGGACAGGGCCGTAAACACTGAAGCTTTCTTT. Amino acid sequence: CSVGTRDRAVNTEAFF.